The 22 T cell receptor beta chains listed next were all sequenced from one sample in a study of cytomegalovirus exposure and HLA in healthy donors. Researchers ran the PCR with 60 Vbeta and 13 Jbeta primers. Profiling relied on immunoSEQ multiplex PCR, and the TCRdb table lists in-frame clones only, not all of them. The data show about 140,000 clones, roughly 80% seen once. Material for sequencing was PBMCs. The origin of the receptors is a female donor in good health and CMV-seronegative.

The chain combines TRBV27 with TRBJ2-2; D might be TRBD2 (6 bases). This CDR3 region has 17 residues. V dropped 3 bases and J dropped 5 bases, with 19 bases sitting between them. Germline-derived CDR1 and CDR2 are MNHEY and SMNVEV (reference sequence). As DNA, the CDR3 is TGTGCCAGCAGTTTGCTTCCGCGGGGCAGCCTAACCGGGGAGCTGTTTTTT. Its protein is CASSLLPRGSLTGELFF.

As concerns this clone: One end of the junction does not line up with germline, which may come from a read error. The genes are TRBV28 and TRBJ1-5, with no clear D. The CDR3 spans 12 residues. Per germline, CDR1 MDHEN and CDR2 SYDVKM. The CDR3 bases are TGTGCCAGCAGTCCCCGGGAGGCCTGGGGTTCTTTT. It is translated as CASSPREAWGSF.

The chain links TRBV7-9 to TRBJ1-2, with a tentative D call TRBD1 (5 bases). The CDR3 extends over 12 amino acids. CDR1 SEHNR and CDR2 FQNEAQ come from the germline V gene (reference sequence). Trimming cost V 1 base and J 8 bases, with 8 bases left between them. The CDR3 protein is CASSLEQGGYTF. The CDR3 DNA reads TGTGCCAGCAGCTTAGAGCAGGGCGGCTACACCTTC.

This clone was observed a single time. J is TRBJ1-5 and V is TRBV2, with D possibly being TRBD1 (5 bases). V was cut by 2 bases and J by 7 bases, with 9 bases left in between. The CDR3 spans 13 residues. Germline V gene sequence: CDR1 SNHLY, CDR2 FYNNEI. The CDR3, as DNA: TGTGCCAGCAGTGAACGCGGGGCCCAGCCCCAGCATTTT. Protein sequence: CASSERGAQPQHF.

The chain joins TRBV19 to TRBJ1-2; 8 bases agree with TRBD1. CDR1 and CDR2 from the germline V gene are LNHDA and SQIVND (reference sequence). The CDR3 spans 13 residues. The V gene end was trimmed by 6 bases and the J gene end by 3 bases; junction bases not matched to a gene: 3. CDR3 loop: CASRKQGDYGYTF. The CDR3 nucleotides are TGTGCCAGTAGGAAACAGGGGGACTATGGCTACACCTTC.

J is TRBJ2-7 and V is TRBV29-1, with D hard to call. V was pared by 7 bases and J by 3 bases, with 13 bases between. This CDR3 region has 12 residues. Germline V gene lookup returns CDR1 SQVTM and CDR2 ANQGSEA. This CDR3 is CSAGLNGYEQYF. The CDR3 region has the DNA TGCAGCGCCGGTTTAAACGGCTACGAGCAGTACTTC.

As regards this clone: This sample includes further DNA sequences coding for the same CDR3. J is TRBJ1-5 and V is TRBV19; D gene uncertain. This CDR3 region has 14 residues. V was clipped by 1 base and J by 4 bases, with 8 bases between them. The germline CDR1 and CDR2 sequences are LNHDA and SQIVND (reference sequence). The CDR3 sequence: CASSIGGDNQPQHF. As DNA, the CDR3 is TGTGCCAGTAGTATAGGGGGAGATAATCAGCCCCAGCATTTT.

This rearrangement joins TRBV6-6 to TRBJ2-5, with 8 bases aligning to TRBD2. The CDR3 contains 16 residues. Germline V CDR1 and CDR2: MNHNY, SVGAGI (reference sequence). Unmatched junction bases numbered 11, after V lost 6 bases and J lost 2 bases. CDR3 sequence (DNA): TGTGCCAGCAGCGCGAAACGGGGGGGACGGCAAGAGACCCAGTACTTC. As protein: CASSAKRGGRQETQYF.

The chain carries TRBV6-5 and TRBJ2-1, with D tentatively TRBD2 (6 bases). This CDR3 is 12 amino acids long. Germline values: CDR1 MNHEY, CDR2 SVGAGI. V gave up 5 bases and J gave up 8 bases, with 10 bases separating them. CDR3 in amino acids: CASSGPGDEQFF. CDR3 DNA sequence: TGTGCCAGCAGTGGCCCGGGGGATGAGCAGTTCTTC.

The chain joins TRBV25-1 to TRBJ1-1; possibly TRBD1 for D (5 bases). V lost 1 base and J lost 0, with 15 bases in between. The germline gives CDR1 MGHDK, CDR2 SYGVNS. This CDR3 comprises 17 residues. The CDR3 loop is CASSESPGRAMNTEAFF. The CDR3 DNA reads TGTGCCAGCAGTGAATCCCCCGGCAGGGCCATGAACACTGAAGCTTTCTTT.

As to this clone: Other DNA variants within this sample encode the same CDR3. The V gene is TRBV27, the J gene TRBJ2-7; D unresolved. This CDR3 spans 12 amino acids. Per germline, CDR1 MNHEY and CDR2 SMNVEV (reference sequence). Trimming stripped 2 bases from V and 4 bases from J, with 6 bases between. The CDR3 nucleotides are TGTGCCAGCAGTTTAGGCGGTTACGAGCAGTACTTC. This codes for CASSLGGYEQYF.

The rearrangement links TRBV7-2 to TRBJ2-2; TRBD2 matches at 9 bases. Germline V gene lookup returns CDR1 SGHTA and CDR2 FQGNSA. V dropped 5 bases and J dropped 5; count of bases not matched to a gene: 9. CDR3 size: 16 residues. CDR3 DNA sequence: TGTGCCAGCAGCCCCGTAGCGGGAGTAAAAACCGGGGAGCTGTTTTTT. It codes for CASSPVAGVKTGELFF.

The chain employs TRBV28 and TRBJ1-1; no reliable D call. CDR1 is MDHEN and CDR2 is SYDVKM in the germline V gene. CDR3 size: 13 residues. Deletions cut 10 bases from V and 1 base from J, with 13 bases between. Here the CDR3 reads CATMVLQNTEAFF. DNA of the CDR3: TGTGCCACTATGGTACTCCAGAACACTGAAGCTTTCTTT. Using reference TRBV28 and TRBJ1-1 for the parts outside the CDR3, the full variable domain is DVKVTQSSRYLVKRTGEKVFLECVQDMDHENMFWYRQDPGLGLRLIYFSYDVKMKEKGDIPEGYSVSREKKERFSLILESASTNQTSMYLCATMVLQNTEAFFGQGTRLTVV.

The chain combines TRBV28 with TRBJ2-7; tentative D call: TRBD1 (6 bases). Trimming shortened V by 5 bases and J by 0 bases, and 17 bases separated the two germline ends. The germline V gene encodes CDR1 MDHEN and CDR2 SYDVKM. The CDR3 sequence is 16 residues long. For the CDR3, the DNA is TGTGCCAGCAGTCCACCCGGGACAACATCCTCCTACGAGCAGTACTTC. Translating it yields CASSPPGTTSSYEQYF.

This clone has just one count. This chain uses TRBV30 with TRBJ1-2, with 7 bases fitting TRBD1. The V gene end was trimmed by 5 bases and the J gene end by 8 bases; junction bases not matched to a gene: 8. The CDR3 covers 12 residues. Per the germline V gene, CDR1 is GTSNPN and CDR2 is SVGIG (reference sequence). The CDR3 region is CAWGQGGIGYTF. DNA for the CDR3: TGTGCCTGGGGCCAGGGGGGCATCGGCTACACCTTC.

For this clone: Other DNA sequences within the sample encode an identical CDR3. The chain is built from TRBV27 and TRBJ2-7; 11 bases are shared with TRBD1. The J segment lost 4 bases and the V segment lost 2 bases, leaving 1 base of the junction unmatched. Per germline, CDR1 MNHEY and CDR2 SMNVEV (reference sequence). The CDR3 runs to 14 residues. CDR3 in DNA: TGTGCCAGCAGTTTAAGGGACAGGGGGTACGAGCAGTACTTC. Translating gives CASSLRDRGYEQYF.

V usage is TRBV6-6 and J usage is TRBJ1-2; maybe TRBD1 (6 bases). The CDR3 covers 14 residues. Per the germline V gene, CDR1 is MNHNY and CDR2 is SVGAGI (reference sequence). Trimming left V 0 bases short and J 5 bases short, with 10 bases between. As DNA, the CDR3 is TGTGCCAGCAGTTACTCCCCAGGGGAGTATGGCTACACCTTC. Its protein is CASSYSPGEYGYTF.

The chain has TRBV5-1 and TRBJ1-2; TRBD1 matches 8 bases. The CDR3 is 16 amino acids. Trimming at V came to 3 bases and at J to 2 bases, leaving 9 bases not matched to a gene. The germline gives CDR1 SGHRS, CDR2 YFSETQ. The chain's CDR3 is CASSYTGTGLNYGYTF. The CDR3 bases are TGCGCCAGCAGCTATACCGGGACAGGCTTAAACTATGGCTACACCTTC.

V gene TRBV28 combines with J gene TRBJ2-1; 13 bases are a match to TRBD2. The CDR3 totals 16 residues. The germline CDR1 and CDR2 sequences are MDHEN and SYDVKM. J lost 0 bases, V lost 6 bases, and 2 bases had no gene match. This CDR3 is CASSWTSGSSYNEQFF. The CDR3 DNA is TGTGCCAGCAGCTGGACTAGCGGGAGCTCCTACAATGAGCAGTTCTTC.

The chain employs TRBV6-1 and TRBJ1-4; D not resolved. There are 13 residues in the CDR3. Germline V CDR1 and CDR2: MNHNS, SASEGT. The V gene lost 1 base and the J gene lost 4 bases, with 4 bases spanning the gap. In DNA form, the CDR3 reads TGTGCCAGCAGTGAAGGGCTTAATGAAAAACTGTTTTTT. Translation: CASSEGLNEKLFF.

J is TRBJ2-1 and V is TRBV6-5; 11 nucleotides match TRBD2. Germline V gives CDR1 MNHEY, CDR2 SVGAGI. This CDR3 is 16 amino acids long. The V and J ends lost 0 bases and 6 bases, in that order; junction bases with no gene match: 4. CDR3 amino acids: CASSYSGTSGGNEQFF. The DNA for the CDR3 is TGTGCCAGCAGTTACTCTGGAACTAGCGGGGGCAATGAGCAGTTCTTC.

To note about this clone: The identical CDR3 is also encoded by other nucleotide sequences in the sample. The rearrangement joins TRBV10-2 to TRBJ2-7; D unclear. Germline V gene sequence: CDR1 WSHSY, CDR2 SAAADI. The CDR3 is 13 residues long. Between the trimmed V and J ends, which lost 4 bases and 3 bases, there was a span of 10 bases. The CDR3 DNA reads TGCGCCAGCAGTGGGCTGGGCAGCTACGAGCAGTACTTC. It specifies CASSGLGSYEQYF.